One and the same sample provided the 9 T cell receptor beta chains below, sequenced in a study of Ad26.COV2.S vaccination and SARS-CoV-2 variants. Indicated treatment: 15 to 20 received Ad26.COV2.S at low or high dose, single or two shots; about 5 received placebo; per-sample allocation not given. Sample collection was performed on day 63 after the first vaccine or placebo injection. Clones were sequenced by immunoSEQ multiplex PCR, and TCRdb holds only the in-frame ones, with some missing. The table includes about 350,000 clones, roughly 85% detected once. The material sequenced was peripheral blood, taken in a trial of Ad26.COV2.S vaccine versus placebo. The receptors come from a person between 18 and 59 years old who received the Ad26.COV2.S COVID-19 vaccine or a placebo.

This clone was counted a few times. The CDR3 region is CTVRVSGGAGTQYF. Here the CDR3 DNA reads TGCACGGTCCGGGTTAGCGGGGGGGCAGGTACGCAGTATTTT. This chain joins TRBV29-1 and TRBJ2-3, with TRBD2 identical over 11 bases. CDR3 size: 14 residues. Germline values: CDR1 SQVTM, CDR2 ANQGSEA.

The chain combines TRBV19 with TRBJ2-2, with 7 bases matching TRBD1. The J segment lost 2 bases and the V segment lost 3 bases, leaving 6 bases of the junction unmatched. Germline CDR1 reads LNHDA; CDR2 reads SQIVND (reference sequence). This CDR3 spans 16 amino acids. The CDR3 bases are TGTGCCAGTAGTATCCGACAGGGCCGTAACACCGGGGAGCTGTTTTTT. Its protein product is CASSIRQGRNTGELFF.

This sequence joins TRBV5-5 and TRBJ2-1; maybe TRBD2 (6 bases). This CDR3 has 16 residues. Germline V gene data show CDR1 as SGHKS and CDR2 as YYEKEE (reference sequence). V was shortened by 4 bases and J by 3 bases, with 17 bases between the two germline ends. The CDR3 coding sequence is TGTGCCAGCAGCCCCCGAGTAGGGACTCACTACAATGAGCAGTTCTTC. Its protein is CASSPRVGTHYNEQFF.

This clone is a singleton in its sample. The CDR3 here is CASSRRFGSYNEQFF. In DNA, the CDR3 is TGTGCCAGTAGTAGACGATTTGGCTCCTACAATGAGCAGTTCTTC. This chain links TRBV19 with TRBJ2-1; D call uncertain. The germline V gene encodes CDR1 LNHDA and CDR2 SQIVND (reference sequence). Trimming pared 4 bases from V and 0 bases from J, leaving 10 bases between. This CDR3 comprises 15 residues.

The CDR3 protein is CASRFTGTSGGTTDTQYF. In nucleotides, the CDR3 is TGTGCAAGTCGCTTTACCGGGACTAGCGGGGGGACGACAGATACGCAGTATTTT. The V gene is TRBV12-2, the J gene TRBJ2-3; TRBD2 is the table's D call, not checked against the DNA. TRBV12-2 is termed a pseudogene. This CDR3 contains 18 residues.

The chain combines TRBV2 with TRBJ2-5; TRBD1 aligns across 7 bases. Germline lookup yields CDR1 SNHLY and CDR2 FYNNEI. Trimming removed 4 bases from V and 2 bases from J; junction bases left unmatched: 1. The CDR3 length is 13 residues. The CDR3 bases are TGTGCCAGCAGTGGGGACAGTCAAGAGACCCAGTACTTC. Protein product: CASSGDSQETQYF.

V gene TRBV3-1 (or the pseudogene TRBV3-2) combines with J gene TRBJ2-2; possible D gene TRBD1, 5 bases. The CDR3 extends over 15 amino acids. Trimming left V 0 bases short and J 4 bases short, with 9 bases between. Per the germline V gene, CDR1 is LGHDT and CDR2 is YNNKEL (reference sequence). This chain's CDR3 is CASSQDVTATGELFF. The CDR3, as DNA: TGTGCCAGCAGCCAAGATGTGACAGCCACCGGGGAGCTGTTTTTT.

The V and J genes are TRBV29-1 and TRBJ1-2; D is perhaps TRBD1 (6 bases). CDR3 size: 12 residues. V lost 4 bases, J lost 4 bases, and 10 bases lay in between. Germline V gives CDR1 SQVTM, CDR2 ANQGSEA. The chain's CDR3 is CSVVSDSYGYTF. The DNA of the CDR3 is TGCAGCGTTGTATCGGACAGCTATGGCTACACCTTC.

This clone was counted many times. The J gene is TRBJ2-7, the V gene TRBV4-3, with D perhaps TRBD2 (6 bases). CDR1 is LGHNA and CDR2 is YSLEER in the germline V gene. V was clipped by 0 bases and J by 3 bases, with 12 bases between them. The CDR3 is 15 amino acids. The CDR3 nucleotides read TGCGCCAGCAGCCAAGATTGGGCGGGAAGCTACGAGCAGTACTTC. This gives the protein CASSQDWAGSYEQYF.